This is a list of T cell receptor beta chains from one sample in a study of CXCR3-negative and CXCR3-positive naive CD8 T cells. TCRdb reprocessed the 5' RACE reads, keeping one entry per CDR3 protein, no DNA. The table lists over 50,000 distinct CDR3 sequences. Sequencing was performed on naive CXCR3+ CD8+ T cells from blood. These receptors came from a human donor in good health. Some clones in this sample may be carry-over from other donors' samples. Both conserved end residues are part of each CDR3.

>TRBV6-5|TRBJ2-7
CASGYTPGLAGYEQYF
>TRBV7-9|TRBJ2-7
CASSLESGGDEQYF
>TRBV19|TRBJ2-1
CASRISGGPSNEQFF
>TRBV19|TRBJ1-1
CASSIEFGFPTEAFF
>TRBV10-3|TRBJ2-3
CAIGTAESTDTQYF
>TRBV4-1|TRBJ2-7
CASSPGQGQPYEQYF
>TRBV7-9|TRBJ2-7
CASRLDSSYEQYF
>TRBV10-3|TRBJ1-1
CAISQTGVNTEAFF
>TRBV29-1|TRBJ2-2
CSVEQGQRTGELFF
>TRBV7-2|TRBJ2-7
CASSEGFYEQYF
>TRBV7-6|TRBJ2-2
CASSRTDRLAGGTGELFF
>TRBV6-1|TRBJ2-7
CASSEGRLFYEQYF
>TRBV4-1|TRBJ1-1
CASSLPGQGVTEAFF
>TRBV7-9|TRBJ1-1
CASSYRQGPVTEAFF
>TRBV23-1|TRBJ1-1
CASSHQGGGQGKNTEAFF
>TRBV7-2|TRBJ2-7
CAGSLVVWLAGDDEQYF
>TRBV7-8|TRBJ2-7
CASSSGQGDFEQYF
>TRBV7-8|TRBJ1-1
CASSLVQAGNTEAFF
>TRBV12-3/TRBV12-4|TRBJ2-7
CASSPTSGGYEQYF
>TRBV28|TRBJ2-3
CASSRAGGVDTQYF